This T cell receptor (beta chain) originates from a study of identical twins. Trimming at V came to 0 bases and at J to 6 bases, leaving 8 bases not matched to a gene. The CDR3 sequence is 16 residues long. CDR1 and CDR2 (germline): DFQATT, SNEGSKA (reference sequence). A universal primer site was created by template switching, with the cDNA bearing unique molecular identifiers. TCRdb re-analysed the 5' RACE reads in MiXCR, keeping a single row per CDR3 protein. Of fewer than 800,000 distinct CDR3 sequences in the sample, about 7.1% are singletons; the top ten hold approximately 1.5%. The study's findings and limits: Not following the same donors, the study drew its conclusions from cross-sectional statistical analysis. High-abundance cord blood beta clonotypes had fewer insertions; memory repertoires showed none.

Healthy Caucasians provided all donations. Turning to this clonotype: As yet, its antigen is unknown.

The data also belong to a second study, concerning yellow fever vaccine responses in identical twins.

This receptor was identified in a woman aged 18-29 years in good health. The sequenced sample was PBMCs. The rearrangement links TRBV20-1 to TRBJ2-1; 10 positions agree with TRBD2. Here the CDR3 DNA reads TGCAGTGCTAGAGACGGCCTAGCGGGAGTCGCCAATGAGCAGTTCTTC. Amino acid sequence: CSARDGLAGVANEQFF.